This T cell receptor (beta chain) was captured by sequencing in a study of read filtering for tumor transcriptome and immune sequencing. Study as a whole: R-ISS stage counts were fewer than ten for I, 16 for II, 7 for III.

Regarding the study as a whole: Single-read clonotypes: roughly 82% of IR-seq clonotypes (around 4% of reads), more than 70% of RNA-seq clonotypes (44.6% of reads). Without single-read clonotypes, shared clonotype proportions correlated more between IR-seq and RNA-seq.

Molecular barcoded adaptors covering alpha/delta and beta/gamma chains were used on roughly 400 ng RNA. MiXCR, run by TCRdb on the reads, gives a single entry per CDR3 protein. Among about 130,000 distinct CDR3 sequences, roughly 13% were seen once, and the ten largest hold 6.5% to 9%. Every patient had bone marrow sampled while the disease was active. The ends were cut back, 3 bases at V and 8 bases at J, with 8 bases in the middle. Germline V gene sequence: CDR1 ENHRY, CDR2 SYGVKD. The CDR3 length is 12 residues. This clonotype was detected many times. As yet, its antigen is unknown. Input material: a population of CD138-negative cells sorted from bone marrow. The chain links TRBV10-3 to TRBJ2-1, with a tentative D call TRBD2 (6 bases). This clonotype was sampled from a donor at least 40 years old with multiple myeloma. DNA of the CDR3: TGTGCCATCAGTGACGGGGAGGATGAGCAGTTCTTC. The encoded protein is CAISDGEDEQFF.